Below, 19 T cell receptor beta chains from the same sample are listed, as sequenced in a study of shared clonotypes between healthy human individuals. Libraries were prepared by immunoSEQ multiplex PCR; TCRdb keeps only in-frame clonotypes and omits some of them. Of about 1.1 million clones detected, approximately 75% appear once; the ten largest clones hold almost 0.9%. The sequenced material came from memory CD4+ T cells from PBMCs. The sample's subset: CD45RA-negative fraction. The receptors derive from a man aged 18 to 30 in good health. Some clones in this sample may be carry-over from other donors' samples.

The chain recombines TRBV28 with TRBJ2-3; maybe TRBD2 (5 bases). This CDR3 has 17 amino acids. From germline, CDR1 is MDHEN and CDR2 SYDVKM. Trimming took 5 bases from V and 2 from J, leaving 20 bases between them. In nucleotides, the CDR3 is TGTGCCAGCAGTCCTCATCCGCGGGCCTTTAACACAGATACGCAGTATTTT. Amino acids: CASSPHPRAFNTDTQYF. Combining the CDR3 with reference TRBV28 and TRBJ2-3 gives the whole variable domain DVKVTQSSRYLVKRTGEKVFLECVQDMDHENMFWYRQDPGLGLRLIYFSYDVKMKEKGDIPEGYSVSREKKERFSLILESASTNQTSMYLCASSPHPRAFNTDTQYFGPGTRLTVL.

This clone was counted a few times. The genes are TRBV12-5 and TRBJ2-7, with D possibly TRBD1 on 6 matching bases. The germline V and J ends were trimmed by 9 bases and 0 bases, with 21 bases remaining between them. CDR1 LGHNT and CDR2 FRNRAP come from the germline V gene. The CDR3 runs to 16 residues. CDR3 in amino acids: CASAPGHLLSSYEQYF. DNA of the CDR3: TGTGCTAGCGCCCCGGGACACTTGTTAAGCTCCTACGAGCAGTACTTC.

This clone was seen more than once but under ten times. The V call is TRBV4-1, the J call TRBJ2-7; 10 bases are shared with TRBD2. Germline V gene data show CDR1 as MGHRA and CDR2 as YSYEKL. The CDR3 is made up of 20 amino acids. The V segment lost 0 bases and the J segment 5 bases; nucleotides outside the gene matches: 19. Here the CDR3 reads CASSQEMRVAGGKRGDEQYF. The CDR3 DNA is TGCGCCAGCAGCCAAGAGATGCGAGTAGCGGGAGGTAAACGAGGGGACGAGCAGTACTTC.

This chain connects TRBV28 to TRBJ1-5; 7 nucleotides line up with TRBD1. The CDR3 extends over 15 amino acids. Per germline, CDR1 MDHEN and CDR2 SYDVKM. The CDR3 region has the DNA TGTGTTAGCCGGCGCAGGGGGGATTCGGGACAGCCCCAGCATTTT. The encoded protein is CVSRRRGDSGQPQHF. Complete variable domain (other parts from reference TRBV28 and TRBJ1-5): DVKVTQSSRYLVKRTGEKVFLECVQDMDHENMFWYRQDPGLGLRLIYFSYDVKMKEKGDIPEGYSVSREKKERFSLILESASTNQTSMYLCVSRRRGDSGQPQHFGDGTRLSIL.

The rearrangement uses TRBV9 and TRBJ2-7; D may match TRBD1 or TRBD2 (5 bases each). V lost 0 bases and J lost 6, with 16 bases in between. This CDR3 has 15 amino acids. Germline V lookup: CDR1 SGDLS, CDR2 YYNGEE. CDR3 sequence: CASSVGDGVGGEQYF. Written as DNA, the CDR3 is TGTGCCAGCAGCGTAGGGGACGGCGTTGGGGGCGAGCAGTACTTC.

V usage is TRBV6-5 and J usage is TRBJ2-7; D unclear. The germline gives CDR1 MNHEY, CDR2 SVGAGI. This CDR3 has 13 residues. CDR3 sequence: CAVTGGISYEQYF. The DNA of the CDR3 is TGTGCGGTAACGGGCGGAATCTCCTACGAGCAGTACTTC.

The J gene is TRBJ1-1, the V gene TRBV7-9; 7 positions agree with TRBD1. Losses at the gene ends were 3 bases for V and 4 bases for J; bases not matched to a gene: 8. CDR1 is SEHNR, CDR2 FQNEAQ, per germline (reference sequence). The CDR3 sequence is 15 residues long. CDR3 sequence: CASSLTGLGFTEAFF. Written as DNA, the CDR3 is TGTGCCAGCAGCTTGACAGGGCTAGGGTTCACTGAAGCTTTCTTT. The full variable domain, in which reference TRBV7-9 and TRBJ1-1 provide the parts outside the CDR3, is DTGVSQNPRHKITKRGQNVTFRCDPISEHNRLYWYRQTLGQGPEFLTYFQNEAQLEKSRLLSDRFSAERPKGSFSTLEIQRTEQGDSAMYLCASSLTGLGFTEAFFGQGTRLTVV.

This chain links TRBV6-1 with TRBJ1-1; D possibly corresponds to TRBD1 (6 bases). Trimming removed 4 bases from V and 4 bases from J, with 10 bases in between. Germline CDR1 and CDR2: MNHNS and SASEGT. CDR3 size: 13 residues. CDR3: CASSAGVTTEAFF. The DNA of the CDR3 is TGTGCCAGCAGTGCAGGGGTAACCACTGAAGCTTTCTTT.

This chain joins TRBV5-6 and TRBJ2-5; D is possibly TRBD2 (6 bases). CDR1 is SGHDT and CDR2 is YYEEEE in the germline V gene. The CDR3 runs to 18 residues. Trimming took 7 bases from V and 5 from J, leaving 30 bases between them. The CDR3: CASARLGITETGEETQYF. The DNA of the CDR3 is TGTGCCAGCGCCCGGCTGGGCATCACGGAGACGGGAGAGGAGACCCAGTACTTC.

V gene TRBV30 combines with J gene TRBJ2-3; D not certain. CDR1 GTSNPN and CDR2 SVGIG come from the germline V gene (reference sequence). Trimming shortened V by 5 bases and J by 4 bases, and 16 bases separated the two germline ends. This CDR3 contains 14 residues. The CDR3 reads CAWAAFGVADTQYF. The CDR3 DNA reads TGTGCCTGGGCCGCCTTCGGTGTGGCAGATACGCAGTATTTT.

This clone was detected only once. J is TRBJ2-3 and V is TRBV25-1; 8 nucleotides match TRBD1. The CDR3 is 14 residues long. Losses at the gene ends were 9 bases for V and 1 base for J; bases not matched to a gene: 6. Germline loops: CDR1 MGHDK, CDR2 SYGVNS. This chain's CDR3 is CASTSQGGTDTQYF. For the CDR3, the DNA is TGTGCCAGTACATCACAGGGGGGCACAGATACGCAGTATTTT.

This clone was counted once. The rearrangement joins TRBV7-9 to TRBJ1-3; D ambiguous. The V gene's germline CDR1 is SEHNR and CDR2 FQNEAQ (reference sequence). The CDR3 is 16 amino acids. V lost 2 bases and J lost 4, with 15 bases in between. CDR3 DNA: TGTGCCAGCAGCTTAAGCGGGCTCCGCAACGGAAACACCATATATTTT. Its translation is CASSLSGLRNGNTIYF. The complete variable domain, with remaining parts taken from reference TRBV7-9 and TRBJ1-3, reads DTGVSQNPRHKITKRGQNVTFRCDPISEHNRLYWYRQTLGQGPEFLTYFQNEAQLEKSRLLSDRFSAERPKGSFSTLEIQRTEQGDSAMYLCASSLSGLRNGNTIYFGEGSWLTVV.

The chain joins TRBV7-2 to TRBJ2-1; D gene uncertain. This CDR3 is 14 amino acids long. Germline assignment: CDR1 SGHTA and CDR2 FQGNSA. V was clipped by 2 bases and J by 5 bases, with 10 bases between them. The CDR3 DNA is TGTGCCAGCAGCTTAAGGACCCGGGACAATGAGCAGTTCTTC. Translated, it gives CASSLRTRDNEQFF.

The chain joins TRBV9 to TRBJ2-3; 8 bases are shared with TRBD2. Germline assignment: CDR1 SGDLS and CDR2 YYNGEE. V was pared by 5 bases and J by 7 bases, with 12 bases of the junction left unmatched. The CDR3 is 15 amino acids. The CDR3 is CASSYAGRGLYTQYF. In nucleotides, the CDR3 is TGTGCCAGCAGTTACGCCGGGAGGGGGTTGTATACGCAGTATTTT.

CDR3 nucleotides: TGTGCCAGCAGTGACGGGATGAAGTATGGCTACACCTTC. As protein: CASSDGMKYGYTF. The J gene is TRBJ1-2, the V gene TRBV5-6; D is ambiguous. The CDR3 has 13 amino acids. Germline V gene lookup returns CDR1 SGHDT and CDR2 YYEEEE. The V and J ends lost 5 bases and 5 bases respectively, with 13 bases between them.

This chain uses TRBV29-1 with TRBJ2-7, with unresolved D. V was clipped by 2 bases and J by 0 bases, with 8 bases between them. The CDR3 has 13 amino acids. Germline V gene data show CDR1 as SQVTM and CDR2 as ANQGSEA. CDR3 sequence (DNA): TGCAGCGTTGAACGGCCGAGCTCCTACGAGCAGTACTTC. Translation gives CSVERPSSYEQYF.

The gene calls are TRBV5-1 and TRBJ2-3; unclear D gene. CDR1 is SGHRS and CDR2 is YFSETQ in the germline V gene. CDR3 length: 15 residues. V was shortened by 0 bases and J by 4 bases, with 12 bases between the two germline ends. CDR3 DNA sequence: TGCGCCAGCAGCTTGGAGGGCAGTAACGCAGATACGCAGTATTTT. Protein product: CASSLEGSNADTQYF.

V and J are TRBV14 and TRBJ1-1; no definite D call. This CDR3 is built from 15 residues. V shed 3 bases and J shed 5 bases, with 16 bases lying between them. Germline CDR1 SGHDN, CDR2 FVKESK. The CDR3 spells CASSHYIMAGTEAFF. The CDR3 DNA reads TGTGCCAGCAGCCACTACATCATGGCTGGGACTGAAGCTTTCTTT.

The chain uses TRBV7-8 and TRBJ1-3, with D perhaps TRBD1 (5 bases). Per the germline V gene, CDR1 is SGHVS and CDR2 is FQNEAQ. The CDR3 has 15 amino acids. Trimming removed 5 bases at V and 3 bases at J, with 14 bases between. CDR3 sequence reads: CASSPHRGIGNTIYF. The CDR3 nucleotides are TGTGCCAGCAGCCCTCATAGGGGCATTGGAAACACCATATATTTT.